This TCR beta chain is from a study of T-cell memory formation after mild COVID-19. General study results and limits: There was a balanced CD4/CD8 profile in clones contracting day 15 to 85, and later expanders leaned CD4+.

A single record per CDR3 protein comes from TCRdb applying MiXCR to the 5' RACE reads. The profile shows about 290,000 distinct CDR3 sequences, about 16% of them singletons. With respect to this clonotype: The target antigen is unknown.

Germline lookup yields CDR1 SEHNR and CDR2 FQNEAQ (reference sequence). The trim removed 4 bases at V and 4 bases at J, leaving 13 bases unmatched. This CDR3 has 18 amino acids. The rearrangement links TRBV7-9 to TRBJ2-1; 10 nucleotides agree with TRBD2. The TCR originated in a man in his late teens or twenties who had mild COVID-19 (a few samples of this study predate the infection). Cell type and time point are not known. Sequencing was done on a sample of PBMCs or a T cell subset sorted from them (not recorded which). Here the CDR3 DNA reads TGTGCCAGCAGCTCACCTAATAGACTAGCGGGTGATTACAATGAGCAGTTCTTC. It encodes CASSSPNRLAGDYNEQFF.